Shown below are 25 T cell receptor beta chains from a single sample sequenced in a study of sequential checkpoint blockade in melanoma. Treatment: randomized to nivolumab then ipilimumab (arm A) or the reverse (arm B). Here immunoSEQ multiplex PCR was the method, and the copy in TCRdb shows in-frame clones only, minus some. The sample has about 9,100 clones, about three quarters seen once. This specimen consisted of CD8+ T cells sorted from blood (inferred from file names), obtained from a patient given nivolumab and ipilimumab in sequence. The receptors were sampled from a human donor with melanoma.

This clone has just a few counts. The chain carries TRBV4-3 and TRBJ1-5; D not resolved. There are 15 residues in the CDR3. Trimming left V 0 bases short and J 5 bases short, with 11 bases between. Germline CDR1 reads LGHNA; CDR2 reads YSLEER. The CDR3 region is CASSQDRGGDQPQHF. The CDR3 nucleotides read TGCGCCAGCAGCCAAGATCGAGGCGGTGATCAGCCCCAGCATTTT.

V and J are TRBV6-5 and TRBJ1-3; 9 nucleotides match TRBD1. This CDR3 has 15 amino acids. Germline V lookup: CDR1 MNHEY, CDR2 SVGAGI. V was clipped by 11 bases and J by 0 bases; unmatched bases: 8. This CDR3 reads CAGQQGAFSGNTIYF. The CDR3, as DNA: TGTGCCGGGCAACAGGGGGCCTTCTCTGGAAACACCATATATTTT.

The chain is built from TRBV7-9 and TRBJ1-5; tentatively, D is TRBD1 (6 bases). The ends were cut back, 2 bases at V and 3 bases at J, with 11 bases in the middle. CDR1 and CDR2 from the germline V gene are SEHNR and FQNEAQ (reference sequence). There are 15 residues in the CDR3. DNA for the CDR3: TGTGCCAGCAGCTTACTAGGACAGAACAATCAGCCCCAGCATTTT. Translating it yields CASSLLGQNNQPQHF.

This chain links TRBV5-1 with TRBJ2-5; 9 nucleotides match TRBD2. The junction had 7 bases not matched to a gene; V was cut back by 0 bases and J by 4 bases. The CDR3 covers 16 residues. Per the germline V gene, CDR1 is SGHRS and CDR2 is YFSETQ. The CDR3 is CASSLAGGGAGETQYF. The CDR3 DNA is TGCGCCAGCAGCTTGGCAGGCGGGGGGGCCGGAGAGACCCAGTACTTC. Drawing the rest from reference TRBV5-1 and TRBJ2-5, the complete variable domain is KAGVTQTPRYLIKTRGQQVTLSCSPISGHRSVSWYQQTPGQGLQFLFEYFSETQRNKGNFPGRFSGRQFSNSRSEMNVSTLELGDSALYLCASSLAGGGAGETQYFGPGTRLLVL.

The CDR3 nucleotides are TGTGCCAGCAGTTGGACAGGGGCCCGAGGGTCCTACGAGCAGTACTTC. The encoded protein is CASSWTGARGSYEQYF. This sequence joins TRBV27 and TRBJ2-7; 9 bases agree with TRBD1. V was clipped by 4 bases and J by 1 base; unmatched bases: 8. Germline V gene data show CDR1 as MNHEY and CDR2 as SMNVEV (reference sequence). CDR3 length equals 16 residues.

V is TRBV7-9 and J is TRBJ2-7; a weak D match, TRBD2 (6 bases). Germline-derived CDR1 and CDR2 are SEHNR and FQNEAQ (reference sequence). Deletions cut 5 bases from V and 0 bases from J, with 14 bases between. This CDR3 region has 15 residues. CDR3 bases: TGTGCCAGCAGCCCGACCGGGAGTAGCTCCTACGAGCAGTACTTC. Protein: CASSPTGSSSYEQYF.

Note on this clone: This likely comes from a read error, as the CDR3 has no conserved phenylalanine or tryptophan at its end. The limits of the CDR3 on the DNA are not certain, so only TCRdb's listed CDR3 is given. The V gene is TRBV18, the J gene TRBJ2-7; TRBD2 was called by the table and not checked on the DNA. Germline CDR1 and CDR2: KGHSH and LQKENI. The CDR3 is 10 residues long, ends included. CDR3 sequence reads: CASSPRAAAG.

The genes are TRBV5-8 and TRBJ2-3, with 12 bases matching TRBD2. The CDR3 length is 15 residues. The germline gives CDR1 SGHTS, CDR2 YDEGEE. The junction had 2 bases not matched to a gene; V was cut back by 4 bases and J by 2 bases. The CDR3 DNA follows: TGTGCCAGCAGCCGGACTAGCGGGACCACAGATACGCAGTATTTT. Residues: CASSRTSGTTDTQYF.

The chain has TRBV19 and TRBJ2-7; tentatively, D is TRBD2 (6 bases). V lost 4 bases and J lost 2, with 18 bases in between. The CDR3 has 16 residues. CDR1 and CDR2 from the germline V gene are LNHDA and SQIVND (reference sequence). Here the CDR3 reads CASSRVEGIPPYEQYF. In DNA, the CDR3 is TGTGCCAGTAGTAGGGTGGAGGGCATACCTCCCTACGAGCAGTACTTC.

This chain joins TRBV4-1 and TRBJ2-1; D is unresolved. CDR1 and CDR2 from the germline V gene are MGHRA and YSYEKL. V dropped 0 bases and J dropped 0 bases, with 9 bases sitting between them. The CDR3 loop spans 16 amino acids. The CDR3 here is CASSQEGGYSYNEQFF. CDR3 nucleotides: TGCGCCAGCAGCCAAGAAGGCGGCTACTCCTACAATGAGCAGTTCTTC.

CDR3 region: CASSEDRGHGYTF. The CDR3 DNA sequence: TGCGCCAGCAGTGAAGACAGGGGGCACGGCTACACCTTC. V gene TRBV10-2 combines with J gene TRBJ1-2; 10 bases fit TRBD1. The CDR3 totals 13 residues. After removal of 3 bases from V and 8 bases from J, the junction contained 3 bases not matched to a gene. Germline V gene sequence: CDR1 WSHSY, CDR2 SAAADI.

The V and J genes are TRBV19 and TRBJ1-2, with TRBD1 matching 10 bases. This CDR3 spans 15 amino acids. With V trimmed by 3 bases and J by 3 bases, 4 bases remained unmatched. Germline loops: CDR1 LNHDA, CDR2 SQIVND (reference sequence). The CDR3 DNA reads TGTGCCAGTAGTATCGACGGGACAGGGGACTATGGCTACACCTTC. Amino acids: CASSIDGTGDYGYTF.

The chain has TRBV27 and TRBJ2-7, with TRBD2 as a possible D gene (5 bases). The CDR3 length is 11 residues. V was pared by 4 bases and J by 7 bases, with 8 bases between. The germline V gene encodes CDR1 MNHEY and CDR2 SMNVEV (reference sequence). The chain's CDR3 is CASSYRGEQYF. Written as DNA, the CDR3 is TGTGCCAGCAGTTATAGAGGGGAGCAGTACTTC.

In its sample, this clone was seen a few times. The gene calls are TRBV16 and TRBJ2-1, with 12 bases lining up with TRBD2. V shed 1 base and J 7 bases; nucleotides not matched to a gene: 11. The CDR3 spans 18 residues. Per the germline V gene, CDR1 is KGHSY and CDR2 is FQNENV. CDR3: CASSQFNPSSGRGNEQFF. CDR3 nucleotide sequence: TGTGCCAGCAGCCAATTCAACCCATCTAGCGGGAGGGGTAATGAGCAGTTCTTC.

This clone appeared once. The genes are TRBV4-1 and TRBJ2-7; TRBD1 agrees at 8 bases. In germline, CDR1 is MGHRA, CDR2 YSYEKL. There are 14 residues in the CDR3. V shed 4 bases and J 3 bases; nucleotides not matched to a gene: 5. As DNA, the CDR3 is TGCGCCAGCAGCCGGGAAGGACAGGGCTACGAGCAGTACTTC. As protein: CASSREGQGYEQYF.

This clone was seen a few times. One end of the junction fails to match germline, which may point to a read error. The chain employs TRBV4-1 and TRBJ2-2, with 12 bases matching TRBD2. This CDR3 has 14 residues. From germline, CDR1 is MGHRA and CDR2 YSYEKL. The CDR3 DNA is TGTGCCAGCCTAGCGGGGGGGGATACCGGGGAGCTGTTTTTT. This translates into CASLAGGDTGELFF.

The chain has TRBV7-9 and TRBJ2-1, with TRBD2 matching 12 bases. This CDR3 has 19 residues. The V gene end was trimmed by 4 bases and the J gene end by 2 bases; junction bases not matched to a gene: 12. Per the germline V gene, CDR1 is SEHNR and CDR2 is FQNEAQ (reference sequence). For the CDR3, the DNA is TGTGCCAGCAGCTCTGGGGCTAGCGGGAGGGCCCATCCCTACAATGAGCAGTTCTTC. It translates to CASSSGASGRAHPYNEQFF.

The rearrangement joins TRBV7-6 to TRBJ1-1; TRBD1 matches 8 bases. Trimming cost V 2 bases and J 8 bases; bases outside gene matches: 7. Germline V CDR1 and CDR2: SGHVS, FNYEAQ. The CDR3 is made up of 14 amino acids. The CDR3 spells CASSLIPDRAEAFF. DNA for the CDR3: TGTGCCAGCAGCTTAATCCCGGACAGGGCGGAAGCTTTCTTT.

The rearrangement uses TRBV5-6 and TRBJ2-7; the D gene is possibly TRBD1 (5 bases). This CDR3 spans 14 amino acids. Trimming stripped 0 bases from V and 2 bases from J, with 9 bases between. CDR1 SGHDT and CDR2 YYEEEE come from the germline V gene. This CDR3 reads CASSLGGLTYEQYF. The CDR3 bases are TGTGCCAGCAGCTTGGGGGGCCTAACCTACGAGCAGTACTTC.

The chain combines TRBV27 with TRBJ2-7; D might be TRBD1 (6 bases). V was clipped by 6 bases and J by 3 bases, with 21 bases between them. Germline V gene sequence: CDR1 MNHEY, CDR2 SMNVEV (reference sequence). The CDR3 has 16 residues. The CDR3, as DNA: TGTGCCAGCAGCTTGTCCAGGGACACGAAAATCTACGAGCAGTACTTC. Encoded protein: CASSLSRDTKIYEQYF.

The genes are TRBV4-3 and TRBJ1-1, with TRBD1 matching 8 bases. With V trimmed by 3 bases and J by 0 bases, 9 bases remained unmatched. Germline loops: CDR1 LGHNA, CDR2 YSLEER. This CDR3 spans 17 amino acids. The CDR3 sequence: CASSHPGQGELNTEAFF. CDR3 bases: TGCGCCAGCAGCCATCCCGGACAGGGCGAATTGAACACTGAAGCTTTCTTT.

This rearrangement joins TRBV5-5 to TRBJ1-4, with D possibly matching TRBD1 (5 bases). The CDR3 extends over 16 amino acids. The V end was cut by 0 bases, the J end by 8 bases, with 17 bases between. CDR1 is SGHKS, CDR2 YYEKEE, per germline (reference sequence). CDR3 loop: CASSLELGPRGEKLFF. DNA for the CDR3: TGTGCCAGCAGCTTGGAGCTCGGCCCCCGGGGGGAAAAACTGTTTTTT.

This clone was picked up a small number of times. This chain connects TRBV4-3 to TRBJ2-6; 7 nucleotides match TRBD2. Germline loops: CDR1 LGHNA, CDR2 YSLEER. V lost 0 bases and J lost 2; bases outside the gene matches: 4. The CDR3 contains 17 residues. This chain's CDR3 is CASSQDAGTTGANVLTF. For the CDR3, the DNA is TGCGCCAGCAGCCAAGACGCTGGGACTACTGGGGCCAACGTCCTGACTTTC.

The rearrangement joins TRBV19 to TRBJ2-3, with 11 bases identical to TRBD2. Germline V gene sequence: CDR1 LNHDA, CDR2 SQIVND (reference sequence). The CDR3 length is 15 residues. With 7 bases clipped from V and 4 bases from J, the junction kept 7 bases outside the gene matches. CDR3 loop: CASMLGSGGADTQYF. CDR3 nucleotide sequence: TGTGCCAGTATGCTGGGTAGCGGGGGGGCAGATACGCAGTATTTT.

The J gene is TRBJ2-2, the V gene TRBV28, with 7 bases that match TRBD1. Per germline, CDR1 MDHEN and CDR2 SYDVKM. This CDR3 is built from 15 residues. V was clipped by 3 bases and J by 6 bases; unmatched bases: 7. This chain's CDR3 is CASSFDRVVAGELFF. The DNA of the CDR3 is TGTGCCAGCAGTTTCGACAGGGTGGTAGCCGGGGAGCTGTTTTTT.